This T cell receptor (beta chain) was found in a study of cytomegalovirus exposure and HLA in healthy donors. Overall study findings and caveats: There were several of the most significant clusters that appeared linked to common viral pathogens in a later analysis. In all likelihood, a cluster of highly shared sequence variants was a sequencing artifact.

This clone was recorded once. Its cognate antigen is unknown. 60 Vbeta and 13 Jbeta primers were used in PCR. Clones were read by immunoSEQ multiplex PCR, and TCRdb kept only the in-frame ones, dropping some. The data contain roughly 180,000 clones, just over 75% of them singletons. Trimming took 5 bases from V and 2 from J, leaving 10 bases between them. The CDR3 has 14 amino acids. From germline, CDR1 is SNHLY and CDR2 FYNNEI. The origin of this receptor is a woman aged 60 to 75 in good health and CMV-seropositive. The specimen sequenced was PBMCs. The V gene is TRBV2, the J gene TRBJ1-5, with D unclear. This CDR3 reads CASSPGGGNQPQHF. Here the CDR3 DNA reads TGTGCCAGCAGTCCCGGCGGAGGCAATCAGCCCCAGCATTTT.